This T cell receptor beta chain comes out of a study of blood T cell repertoires in COVID-19. Study at large: From T cells, B-cell-depleted T cells, or PBMCs came the material, which was cDNA or gDNA.

Original handling: It was from reference gene primer amplification that nucleated cell counts were estimated. Sequencing was performed with immunoSEQ multiplex PCR; in TCRdb, only in-frame clones are kept and a portion is missing. That table furnishes V, J and clone size, whereas the DNA furnished D and trimming. The sample contains 70,000 to 85,000 clones, around 80% of which appear only once. The V and J ends lost 2 bases and 2 bases respectively, with 13 bases between them. CDR3 length: 16 residues. Germline V CDR1 and CDR2: SGHVS, FNYEAQ. The receptor comes from a man in his fifties or sixties with acute or convalescent COVID-19. V and J are TRBV7-6 and TRBJ1-5; D is unresolved. Source material: peripheral blood. CDR3 residues: CASSLTSQVGNQPQHF. The CDR3 coding sequence is TGTGCCAGCAGCTTAACATCTCAGGTAGGCAATCAGCCCCAGCATTTT.